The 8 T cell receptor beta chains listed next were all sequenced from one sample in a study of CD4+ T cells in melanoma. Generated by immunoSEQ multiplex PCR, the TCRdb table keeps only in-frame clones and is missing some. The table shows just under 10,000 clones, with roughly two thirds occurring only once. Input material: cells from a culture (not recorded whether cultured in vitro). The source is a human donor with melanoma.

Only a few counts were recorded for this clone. CDR3 sequence (DNA): TGTGCCAGCTACCGCACCAAAGCTTTCTTT. Its translation: CASYRTKAFF. The chain couples TRBV7-2 to TRBJ1-1; D ambiguous. Germline V gene sequence: CDR1 SGHTA, CDR2 FQGNSA. CDR3 size: 10 residues. Trimming removed 8 bases from V and 9 bases from J, with 10 bases in between.

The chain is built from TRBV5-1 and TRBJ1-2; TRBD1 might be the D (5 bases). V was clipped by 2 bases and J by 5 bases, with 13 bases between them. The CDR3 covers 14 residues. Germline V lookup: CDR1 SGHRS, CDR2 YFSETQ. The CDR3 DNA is TGCGCCAGCAGCTTCCGGACCGGACAATATGGCTACACCTTC. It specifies CASSFRTGQYGYTF.

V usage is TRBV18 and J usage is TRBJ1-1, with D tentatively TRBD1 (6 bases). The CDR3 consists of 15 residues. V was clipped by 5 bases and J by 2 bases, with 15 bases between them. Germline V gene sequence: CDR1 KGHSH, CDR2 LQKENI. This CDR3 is CASSAMGAANTEAFF. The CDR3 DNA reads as TGTGCCAGCTCAGCCATGGGGGCCGCAAACACTGAAGCTTTCTTT.

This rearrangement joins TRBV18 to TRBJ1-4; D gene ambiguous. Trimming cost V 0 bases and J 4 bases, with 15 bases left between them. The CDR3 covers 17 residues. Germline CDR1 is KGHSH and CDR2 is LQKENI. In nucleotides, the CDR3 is TGTGCCAGCTCACCACCTTTCGGCCGAGGGCTTAATGAAAAACTGTTTTTT. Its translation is CASSPPFGRGLNEKLFF.

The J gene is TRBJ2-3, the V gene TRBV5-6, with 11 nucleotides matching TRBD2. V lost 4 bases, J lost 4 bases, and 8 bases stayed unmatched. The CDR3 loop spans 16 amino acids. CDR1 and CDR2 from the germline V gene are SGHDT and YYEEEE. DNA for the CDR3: TGTGCCAGCAGCAAAACTAGCGGGGGTAAGGCAGATACGCAGTATTTT. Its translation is CASSKTSGGKADTQYF.

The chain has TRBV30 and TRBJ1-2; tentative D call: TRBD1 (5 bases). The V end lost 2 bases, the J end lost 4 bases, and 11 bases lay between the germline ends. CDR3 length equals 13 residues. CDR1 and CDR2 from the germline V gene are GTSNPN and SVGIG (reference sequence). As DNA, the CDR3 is TGTGCCTGGAGTCCGGGGCGGGGCTATGGCTACACCTTC. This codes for CAWSPGRGYGYTF.

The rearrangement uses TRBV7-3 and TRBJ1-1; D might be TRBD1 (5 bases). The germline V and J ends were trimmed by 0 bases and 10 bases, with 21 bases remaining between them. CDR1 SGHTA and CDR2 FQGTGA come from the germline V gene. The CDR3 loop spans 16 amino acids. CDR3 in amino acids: CASSLTPRGAGGVAFF. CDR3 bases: TGTGCCAGCAGCTTAACTCCACGCGGGGCCGGTGGCGTAGCTTTCTTT.

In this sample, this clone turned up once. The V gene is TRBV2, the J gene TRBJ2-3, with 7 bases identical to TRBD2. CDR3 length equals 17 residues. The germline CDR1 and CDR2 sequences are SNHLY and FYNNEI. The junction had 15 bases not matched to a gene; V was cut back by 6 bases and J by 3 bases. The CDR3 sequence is CASRFPTVGGGTDTQYF. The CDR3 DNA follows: TGTGCCAGCAGGTTCCCCACCGTTGGGGGGGGAACAGATACGCAGTATTTT. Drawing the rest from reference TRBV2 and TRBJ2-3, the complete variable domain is EPEVTQTPSHQVTQMGQEVILRCVPISNHLYFYWYRQILGQKVEFLVSFYNNEISEKSEIFDDQFSVERPDGSNFTLKIRSTKLEDSAMYFCASRFPTVGGGTDTQYFGPGTRLTVL.